Listed here are 22 T cell receptor beta chains from one sample, sequenced in a study of T cell repertoires in cytomegalovirus infection. TCRdb fed the reads into MiXCR, producing one record per CDR3 protein. This table has roughly 130,000 distinct CDR3 sequences, roughly 9% appearing once. Sequences were obtained from PBMCs. Every receptor here comes from a human donor in good health (CMV status not recorded). Some clones in this sample may be carry-over from other donors' samples.

This clonotype turned up a few times. A single base separates this from a much larger clone, so it may be a read error. The chain employs TRBV19 and TRBJ1-5; 7 nucleotides agree with TRBD1. The V segment lost 5 bases and the J segment 7 bases; nucleotides outside the gene matches: 8. This CDR3 comprises 14 residues. Germline-derived CDR1 and CDR2 are LNHDA and SQIVND (reference sequence). The CDR3 DNA reads as TGTGCCAGTAGTGTCGAGACAGGGCGCCAGCCCCAGCATTTT. It encodes CASSVETGRQPQHF.

Ten or more counts support this clonotype. V gene TRBV12-3 or TRBV12-4 combines with J gene TRBJ2-3; 10 nucleotides align to TRBD2. The CDR3 runs to 16 residues. The J segment lost 2 bases and the V segment lost 3 bases, leaving 5 bases of the junction unmatched. CDR3 loop: CASSFLSGRDTDTQYF. DNA for the CDR3: TGTGCCAGCAGTTTTTTGAGCGGGAGGGACACAGATACGCAGTATTTT.

This clonotype has at least ten counts. The chain links TRBV11-1 to TRBJ2-1; D gene uncertain. Trimming stripped 5 bases from V and 8 bases from J, with 10 bases between. The CDR3 sequence is 12 residues long. The V gene's germline CDR1 is SGHAT and CDR2 FQDESV (reference sequence). The CDR3 bases are TGTGCCAGCAGCGCATGGGTGGATGAGCAGTTCTTC. Translation: CASSAWVDEQFF.

This clonotype was counted a few times. The chain uses TRBV20-1 and TRBJ2-3, with TRBD2 identical over 7 bases. Germline V gives CDR1 DFQATT, CDR2 SNEGSKA (reference sequence). V was pared by 3 bases and J by 8 bases, with 17 bases of the junction left unmatched. This CDR3 region has 16 residues. The CDR3 reads CSASSAGEPRSRTQYF. CDR3 bases: TGCAGTGCTAGTTCGGCGGGGGAACCTAGAAGTCGTACGCAGTATTTT.

This clonotype has a handful of counts. This chain links TRBV4-2 with TRBJ1-1; D unclear. This CDR3 is built from 16 residues. V lost 2 bases, J lost 1 base, and 14 bases lay in between. The V gene's germline CDR1 is LGHNA and CDR2 YNFKEQ. The CDR3 is CASSQYGRAGNTEAFF. As DNA, the CDR3 is TGTGCCAGCAGCCAATATGGACGGGCGGGGAACACTGAAGCTTTCTTT.

This clonotype occurred many times. CDR3 sequence (DNA): TGTGCCAGCAGCCCCGCTGATTTCGCCCAGCAGTACTTC. It specifies CASSPADFAQQYF. The rearrangement uses TRBV7-6 and TRBJ2-7, with unresolved D. The ends were cut back, 5 bases at V and 8 bases at J, with 16 bases in the middle. The V gene's germline CDR1 is SGHVS and CDR2 FNYEAQ. The CDR3 is 13 amino acids.

This clonotype was seen at least ten times. DNA for the CDR3: TGTGCCAGCAGTTACTCGGGACAGACGAACACTGAAGCTTTCTTT. Its translation: CASSYSGQTNTEAFF. The chain has TRBV6-6 and TRBJ1-1; 7 bases are shared with TRBD1. The CDR3 runs 15 residues. With 0 bases clipped from V and 1 base from J, the junction kept 2 bases outside the gene matches. Germline CDR1 reads MNHNY; CDR2 reads SVGAGI (reference sequence).

This clonotype has at least ten counts. The chain carries TRBV6-2 or TRBV6-3 and TRBJ1-2; D remains ambiguous. The V and J ends lost 4 bases and 4 bases respectively, with 7 bases between them. In germline, CDR1 is MNHEY, CDR2 SVGEGT. The CDR3 spans 12 residues. The CDR3 DNA is TGTGCCAGCAGTTCCCATCTCTATGGCTACACCTTC. Protein sequence: CASSSHLYGYTF.

In its sample, this clonotype was seen many times. The gene calls are TRBV7-2 and TRBJ1-5, with 10 nucleotides matching TRBD1. The germline gives CDR1 SGHTA, CDR2 FQGNSA. The V gene end was trimmed by 3 bases and the J gene end by 9 bases; junction bases not matched to a gene: 5. CDR3 length: 14 residues. The CDR3 loop reads CASSLGQGKGPQHF. In DNA form, the CDR3 reads TGTGCCAGCAGCTTGGGACAGGGGAAGGGGCCCCAGCATTTT.

This clonotype was counted at least ten times. V is TRBV19 and J is TRBJ1-1, with TRBD1 matching over 9 bases. Germline values: CDR1 LNHDA, CDR2 SQIVND (reference sequence). V lost 6 bases, J lost 5 bases, and 7 bases stayed unmatched. The CDR3 totals 14 residues. Here the CDR3 reads CASRTGTGRTEAFF. The DNA for the CDR3 is TGTGCCAGTAGAACTGGGACAGGGAGAACTGAAGCTTTCTTT.

This clonotype showed up many times. This chain connects TRBV7-8 to TRBJ1-2; 7 bases match TRBD1. Germline loops: CDR1 SGHVS, CDR2 FQNEAQ. The CDR3 runs 16 residues. V shed 5 bases and J 0 bases; nucleotides not matched to a gene: 9. For the CDR3, the DNA is TGTGCCAGCAGCCCCCGACACAGGGGATCTAACTATGGCTACACCTTC. Residues: CASSPRHRGSNYGYTF.

A note on this clonotype: In this CDR3 the conserved last residue, phenylalanine or tryptophan, is missing, so a read error is likely. This sequence joins TRBV7-2 and TRBJ1-1, with TRBD1 as a possible D gene (6 bases). The germline CDR1 and CDR2 sequences are SGHTA and FQGNSA. The CDR3 sequence is 14 residues long. V was clipped by 0 bases and J by 5 bases, with 10 bases between them. The chain's CDR3 is CASSLAQGRTEAFY. CDR3 nucleotide sequence: TGTGCCAGCAGCTTAGCTCAGGGGAGGACTGAAGCTTTCTAT.

At least ten counts were recorded for this clonotype. V usage is TRBV6-2 or TRBV6-3 and J usage is TRBJ2-7; D is uncertain. The CDR3 runs 13 residues. Trimming left V 5 bases short and J 0 bases short, with 8 bases between. From germline, CDR1 is MNHEY and CDR2 SVGEGT. The CDR3 loop reads CASSPTVSYEQYF. In DNA form, the CDR3 reads TGTGCCAGCAGTCCGACGGTCTCCTACGAGCAGTACTTC.

This clonotype was counted a few times. J is TRBJ1-5 and V is TRBV4-1; possible D gene TRBD1, 5 bases. CDR3 length: 17 amino acids. Germline-derived CDR1 and CDR2 are MGHRA and YSYEKL. V was trimmed by 0 bases and J by 6 bases, leaving 18 bases between them. In nucleotides, the CDR3 is TGCGCCAGCAGCCAAGAAGACGTAAAGGGGTCCGGTCAGCCCCAGCATTTT. Amino acid sequence: CASSQEDVKGSGQPQHF.

This clonotype was seen ten or more times. The chain joins TRBV27 to TRBJ2-1, with 7 bases lining up with TRBD2. CDR1 is MNHEY and CDR2 is SMNVEV in the germline V gene (reference sequence). CDR3 length: 12 residues. V was clipped by 6 bases and J by 15 bases; unmatched bases: 11. CDR3 in DNA: TGTGCCAGCAGCCTCTCCGGCGGGGGTTGGTTCTTC. Encoded protein: CASSLSGGGWFF.

This clonotype was recorded at least ten times. The V gene is TRBV2, the J gene TRBJ1-1; the D gene is possibly TRBD1 (5 bases). The germline V gene encodes CDR1 SNHLY and CDR2 FYNNEI. With 9 bases removed from V and 4 bases from J, the gap between germline ends came to 15 bases. The CDR3 is made up of 13 amino acids. The CDR3 sequence is CASSQQVRTEAFF. The DNA for the CDR3 is TGTGCCAGTAGCCAACAGGTACGCACTGAAGCTTTCTTT.

This clonotype was seen at least ten times. The chain uses TRBV7-9 and TRBJ1-1; TRBD1 agrees at 8 bases. Germline V gives CDR1 SEHNR, CDR2 FQNEAQ (reference sequence). The CDR3 runs to 14 residues. V shed 5 bases, J shed 3 bases, and the junction held 5 bases outside the gene matches. The CDR3 DNA sequence: TGTGCCAGCAGCCCTGGACAGGGAGACACTGAAGCTTTCTTT. Translation: CASSPGQGDTEAFF.

This clonotype was seen ten or more times. This chain connects TRBV7-9 to TRBJ2-7; D gene uncertain. CDR3 length equals 15 residues. The ends were cut back, 1 base at V and 4 bases at J, with 14 bases in the middle. Per the germline V gene, CDR1 is SEHNR and CDR2 is FQNEAQ (reference sequence). The CDR3 nucleotides are TGTGCCAGCAGCTTAGTGGCAGTCAGCTTTTACGAGCAGTACTTC. It codes for CASSLVAVSFYEQYF.

This clonotype was seen many times. V is TRBV5-5 and J is TRBJ2-6; TRBD1 might be the D (5 bases). Germline CDR1 and CDR2: SGHKS and YYEKEE (reference sequence). The CDR3 is 15 residues long. Trimming took 0 bases from V and 1 from J, leaving 5 bases between them. CDR3 residues: CASSLDRSGANVLTF. The DNA of the CDR3 is TGTGCCAGCAGCTTGGACAGGTCTGGGGCCAACGTCCTGACTTTC. The whole variable domain, filled in from reference TRBV5-5 and TRBJ2-6, reads DAGVTQSPTHLIKTRGQQVTLRCSPISGHKSVSWYQQVLGQGPQFIFQYYEKEERGRGNFPDRFSARQFPNYSSELNVNALLLGDSALYLCASSLDRSGANVLTFGAGSRLTVL.

There are many counts of this clonotype. This chain uses TRBV6-1 with TRBJ2-1; TRBD1 aligns across 10 bases. The V and J ends lost 8 bases and 9 bases, in that order; junction bases with no gene match: 13. This CDR3 region has 15 residues. Looked up from germline, CDR1 is MNHNS and CDR2 is SASEGT. The CDR3: CASLRTGTGDGEQFF. The CDR3 coding sequence is TGTGCCAGCCTCCGAACCGGGACAGGGGACGGTGAGCAGTTCTTC.

This clonotype was counted between two and nine times. V gene TRBV4-2 combines with J gene TRBJ1-4, with TRBD1 identical over 9 bases. Germline trimming cut 4 bases from V and 6 bases from J; bases unmatched to any gene: 6. The CDR3 runs 15 residues. The germline V gene has CDR1 LGHNA and CDR2 YNFKEQ. Here the CDR3 reads CASSPGQGKDEKLFF. CDR3 in DNA: TGTGCCAGCAGCCCAGGACAGGGGAAGGATGAAAAACTGTTTTTT.

This clonotype was counted at least ten times. The rearrangement joins TRBV28 to TRBJ2-6; D perhaps matches TRBD1 (6 bases). Deletions cut 5 bases from V and 2 bases from J, with 10 bases between. CDR1 and CDR2 (germline): MDHEN, SYDVKM. The CDR3 totals 15 residues. DNA of the CDR3: TGTGCCAGCAGTATCCACAGGGCTGGGGCCAACGTCCTGACTTTC. It is translated as CASSIHRAGANVLTF.